This record concerns one TCR beta chain sequence. Its antigen is unknown. This record comes from a study of immune evolution from preneoplasia to lung adenocarcinoma. The CDR3 has 15 residues. The germline V gene encodes CDR1 KGHSH and CDR2 LQKENI. V dropped 6 bases and J dropped 2 bases, with 13 bases sitting between them. Overall study findings and caveats: Clonality was highest in normal lung, lower in later-stage lesions apparently. Top clone share appeared to fall from AAH through AIS, MIA, adenocarcinoma.

Profiling relied on immunoSEQ multiplex PCR, and the TCRdb table lists in-frame clones only, not all of them. The table has more than 3,500 clones, roughly 77% seen once. This clonotype was obtained from a person aged 60-79 years with lung adenocarcinoma. The sequenced material came from FFPE minimally invasive lung adenocarcinoma tissue. The chain carries TRBV18 and TRBJ2-2, with unresolved D. The DNA of the CDR3 is TGTGCCAGCTCCCGTAATCCCGAAAACACCGGGGAGCTGTTTTTT. It codes for CASSRNPENTGELFF.